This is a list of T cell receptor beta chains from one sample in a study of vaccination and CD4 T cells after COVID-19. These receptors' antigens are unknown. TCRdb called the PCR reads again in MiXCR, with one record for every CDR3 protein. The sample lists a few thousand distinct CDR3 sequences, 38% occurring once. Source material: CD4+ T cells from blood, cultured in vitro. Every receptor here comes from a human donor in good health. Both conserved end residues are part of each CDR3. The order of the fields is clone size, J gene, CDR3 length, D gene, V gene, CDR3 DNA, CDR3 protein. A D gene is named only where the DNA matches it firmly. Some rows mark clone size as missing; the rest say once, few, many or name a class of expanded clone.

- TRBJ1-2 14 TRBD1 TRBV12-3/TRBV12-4 TGTGCCAGCAGTCTGACAGGGGGACACTATGGCTACACCTTC CASSLTGGHYGYTF
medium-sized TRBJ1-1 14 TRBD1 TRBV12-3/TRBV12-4 TGTGCCAGCAGTTTAACAGGGGGCGCTTCCGAAGCTTTCTTT CASSLTGGASEAFF
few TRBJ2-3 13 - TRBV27 TGTGCCAGCAGTTTAACTCCTTCAGATACGCAGTATTTT CASSLTPSDTQYF
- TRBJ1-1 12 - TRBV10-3 TGTGCCATCAGTGAGATAGGACTTGAAGCTTTCTTT CAISEIGLEAFF
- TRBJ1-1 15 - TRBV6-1 TGTGCCAGCAGTGAAAGTTACAGAAAAAACACTGAAGCTTTCTTT CASSESYRKNTEAFF
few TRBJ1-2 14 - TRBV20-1 TGCAGTGCTCACCGGGACAACCAGAACTATGGCTACACCTTC CSAHRDNQNYGYTF
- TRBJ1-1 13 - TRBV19 TGTGCCACTCAAGACGGCTTGAACACTGAAGCTTTCTTT CATQDGLNTEAFF
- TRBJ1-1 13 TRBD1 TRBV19 TGTGCCAGTAGATACGACAGGGAAACTGAAGCTTTCTTT CASRYDRETEAFF
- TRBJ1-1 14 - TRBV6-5 TGTGCCAGCAGTTGGTTTGGTAGGAACACTGAAGCTTTCTTT CASSWFGRNTEAFF
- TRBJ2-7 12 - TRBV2 TGTGCCAGTTCCGGGGGCGCGTACGAGCAGTACTTC CASSGGAYEQYF
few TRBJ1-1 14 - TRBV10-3 TGTGCCATCAGCGAAGAACAGGGGAACACTGAAGCTTTCTTT CAISEEQGNTEAFF
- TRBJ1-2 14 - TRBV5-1 TGCGCCAGCAGCTTTGCCTCACTAAACGATGGCTACACCTTC CASSFASLNDGYTF
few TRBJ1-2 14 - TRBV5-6 TGTGCCAGCAGCTTGGACCAGGGTACTTATGGCTACACCTTC CASSLDQGTYGYTF
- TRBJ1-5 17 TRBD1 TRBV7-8 TGTGCCAGCAGCCCCCTTTCGGGACAGGGAAGCGATCAGCCCCAGCATTTT CASSPLSGQGSDQPQHF
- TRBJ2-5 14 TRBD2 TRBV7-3 TGTGCCAGCAGCTTAACCGGGACTAGAGAGACCCAGTACTTC CASSLTGTRETQYF
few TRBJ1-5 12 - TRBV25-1 TGTGCCAGCAGTCGGGGGAATCAGCCCCAGCATTTT CASSRGNQPQHF
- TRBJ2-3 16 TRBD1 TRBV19 TGTGCCAGTAGTATCCGGGGACAGGGGAGCACAGATACGCAGTATTTT CASSIRGQGSTDTQYF
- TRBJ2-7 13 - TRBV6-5 TGTGCCAGCAGTTACCCGAACAGTTACGAGCAGTACTTC CASSYPNSYEQYF
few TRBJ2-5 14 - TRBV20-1 TGCAGTGCCCAACTCTCAGGGGTTTACGAGACCCAGTACTTC CSAQLSGVYETQYF
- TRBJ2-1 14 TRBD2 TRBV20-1 TGCAGTGCTAGCGGGGGGGCCCCCTACAATGAGCAGTTCTTC CSASGGAPYNEQFF
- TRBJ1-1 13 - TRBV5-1 TGCGCCAGCAGTCATACAGCTTCTTATGAAGCTTTCTTT CASSHTASYEAFF
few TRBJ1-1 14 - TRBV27 TGTGCCAGCAGTCAGAAGGGACGGTCGGATGAAGCTTTCTTT CASSQKGRSDEAFF
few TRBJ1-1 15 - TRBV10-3 TGTGCCATCAGTGACCGGCAGGAAGCGAACACTGAAGCTTTCTTT CAISDRQEANTEAFF
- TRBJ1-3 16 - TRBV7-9 TGTGCCAGCAGCCTGCCCCGCGGGGAGCCTGGAAACACCATATATTTT CASSLPRGEPGNTIYF
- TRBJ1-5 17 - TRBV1 TGCACCAGCAGCCCATGGGGGGGAGAGGAGAGCAATCAGCCCCAGCATTTT CTSSPWGGEESNQPQHF
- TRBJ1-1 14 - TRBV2 TGTGCCAGCAGTGATAGGGGGAAGAACACTGAAGCTTTCTTT CASSDRGKNTEAFF
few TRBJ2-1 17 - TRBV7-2 TGTGCCAGCAGCTTAGCGCGTCTCACTACGATACGCAATGAGCAGTTCTTC CASSLARLTTIRNEQFF
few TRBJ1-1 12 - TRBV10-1 TGCGCCAGCAGCCTAGATAGGACTGAAGCTTTCTTT CASSLDRTEAFF
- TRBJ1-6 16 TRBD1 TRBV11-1 TGTGCCAGCAGCCTCACCGGGACAGGGGCTAATTCACCCCTCCACTTT CASSLTGTGANSPLHF
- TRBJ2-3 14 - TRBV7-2 TGTGCCAGCAGCTTAGCTCAAGTAGCGGATACGCAGTATTTT CASSLAQVADTQYF
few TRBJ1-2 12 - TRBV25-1 TGTGCCAGCAGATGGGGGAACTATGGCTACACCTTC CASRWGNYGYTF
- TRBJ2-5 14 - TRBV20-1 TGCAGTGCTCCCAGAGCGACTAGGCAAGAGACCCAGTACTTC CSAPRATRQETQYF
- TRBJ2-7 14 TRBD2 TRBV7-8 TGTGCCAGCAGCTTGGGGACTAGCTCGAACGAGCAGTACTTC CASSLGTSSNEQYF
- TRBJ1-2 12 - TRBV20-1 TGCAGTGCCCCGGATTGGGGGACCGGCTACACCTTC CSAPDWGTGYTF
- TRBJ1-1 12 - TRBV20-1 TGCAGTGCTAGTAACGGTAACACTGAAGCTTTCTTT CSASNGNTEAFF
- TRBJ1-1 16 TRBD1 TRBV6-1 TGTGCCAGCAGCTCCATGGACAGGGGGCGAGGGGCTGAAGCTTTCTTT CASSSMDRGRGAEAFF
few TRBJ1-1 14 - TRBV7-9 TGTGCCAGCAGCTTAGAGGGGAAGAACACTGAAGCTTTCTTT CASSLEGKNTEAFF
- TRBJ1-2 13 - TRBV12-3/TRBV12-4 TGTGCCAGCAGTTTACTAGCAGCCTATGGCTACACCTTC CASSLLAAYGYTF
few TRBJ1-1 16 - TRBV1 TGCACCAGCAGCAAAGACAGATCCACAACACGGGGAGGAGCTTTCTTT CTSSKDRSTTRGGAFF